A selection of T cell receptor beta chains follows, all from one sample in a study of human T cells and chemical hapten exposure. Each CDR3 protein gets one entry after TCRdb re-called the RACE reads with MiXCR. The sample consists of around 67,000 distinct CDR3 sequences, 8.5% of them appearing once. The material sequenced was whole blood, taken in connection with sensitization to the hapten diphenylcyclopropenone (DPC). The source of these receptors is a woman in her forties or fifties with alopecia areata. Some clones in this sample may be carry-over from other donors' samples. The CDR3 runs from the conserved cysteine through the conserved F or W. The D gene is left open where the match is weak. Clone size is shown for a subset of rows, as once, few, many or a class of expanded clone.

V gene	J gene	D gene	clone size	CDR3 protein	CDR3 DNA
TRBV6-5	TRBJ1-3	TRBD1	-	CASSPDRAGNTIYF	TGTGCCAGCAGTCCGGACAGGGCTGGAAACACCATATATTTT
TRBV7-2	TRBJ2-7	TRBD1	-	CASSPYPGTGAEQYF	TGTGCCAGCAGCCCTTACCCCGGGACAGGGGCCGAGCAGTACTTC
TRBV3-1	TRBJ2-5	-	-	CASSQDPQGGGETQYF	TGTGCCAGCAGCCAAGATCCCCAGGGAGGGGGAGAGACCCAGTACTTC
TRBV6-5	TRBJ1-2	-	-	CAVMDRGINYGYTF	TGTGCCGTCATGGACAGAGGGATTAACTATGGCTACACCTTC
TRBV12-3/TRBV12-4	TRBJ2-1	-	-	CASSLQESYNEQFF	TGTGCCAGCAGTTTACAGGAATCCTACAATGAGCAGTTCTTC
TRBV7-9	TRBJ2-3	TRBD2	-	CASSPPTSGRTDTQYF	TGTGCCAGCAGCCCACCGACTAGCGGGAGAACAGATACGCAGTATTTT
TRBV12-3/TRBV12-4	TRBJ1-2	TRBD1	-	CASSLARTGFNYGYTF	TGTGCCAGCAGTTTAGCCCGGACAGGGTTCAACTATGGCTACACCTTC
TRBV3-1	TRBJ1-2	-	-	CASSDFRGYTF	TGTGCCAGCAGCGATTTCCGCGGCTACACCTTC
TRBV6-2/TRBV6-3	TRBJ2-2	TRBD2	-	CASSLAGQRAGELFF	TGTGCCAGCAGTTTAGCGGGTCAACGCGCCGGGGAGCTGTTTTTT
TRBV29-1	TRBJ1-2	TRBD1	few	CSVETGGGGYTF	TGCAGCGTAGAAACAGGGGGCGGTGGCTACACCTTC
TRBV9	TRBJ1-1	-	many	CASSVGWISNTEAFF	TGTGCCAGCAGCGTAGGTTGGATTTCTAACACTGAAGCTTTCTTT
TRBV5-1	TRBJ2-7	TRBD2	-	CASSWFRAGEGEQYF	TGCGCCAGCAGCTGGTTTCGGGCGGGAGAGGGAGAGCAGTACTTC
TRBV3-1	TRBJ2-1	TRBD2	-	CASSPRGLGRGNEQFF	TGTGCCAGCAGCCCTAGGGGACTAGGGAGGGGCAATGAGCAGTTCTTC
TRBV28	TRBJ2-3	-	-	CASRDTDTQYF	TGTGCCAGCAGGGACACAGATACGCAGTATTTT
TRBV5-4	TRBJ2-3	-	-	CASSLERKRDTQYF	TGTGCCAGCAGCTTGGAGAGGAAGAGGGATACGCAGTATTTT
TRBV9	TRBJ2-7	TRBD1	-	CASSVEGGGEQYF	TGTGCCAGCAGCGTAGAAGGGGGCGGCGAGCAGTACTTC
TRBV20-1	TRBJ2-7	TRBD2	many	CSATSGSYEQYF	TGCAGTGCTACTAGCGGCTCCTACGAGCAGTACTTC
TRBV10-2	TRBJ1-2	-	-	CASSELGGDYGYTF	TGCGCCAGCAGTGAACTAGGAGGGGACTATGGCTACACCTTC
TRBV30	TRBJ1-2	TRBD1	-	CAWSADRANGYTF	TGTGCCTGGAGTGCCGACAGGGCTAATGGCTACACCTTC
TRBV2	TRBJ2-3	TRBD2	few	CASSERGGRADTQYF	TGTGCCAGCAGTGAACGGGGGGGCCGGGCAGATACGCAGTATTTT
TRBV7-8	TRBJ1-5	-	many	CASSIREGNQPQHF	TGTGCCAGCAGCATCAGGGAGGGCAATCAGCCCCAGCATTTT
TRBV27	TRBJ2-3	TRBD2	few	CASSLQLATSTDTQYF	TGTGCCAGCAGTTTGCAACTAGCGACAAGCACAGATACGCAGTATTTT
TRBV27	TRBJ2-3	-	few	CASSFLEGRLSSTDTQYF	TGTGCCAGCAGTTTCCTTGAGGGCAGGCTCTCTAGCACAGATACGCAGTATTTT
TRBV19	TRBJ2-5	-	few	CASSSGAGAETQYF	TGTGCCAGTAGTTCGGGGGCCGGGGCGGAGACCCAGTACTTC
TRBV7-2	TRBJ2-5	-	-	CASSVGALETQYF	TGTGCCAGCAGCGTGGGGGCCCTAGAGACCCAGTACTTC
TRBV12-5	TRBJ1-5	-	-	CASGFDQPQHF	TGTGCTAGTGGTTTTGATCAGCCCCAGCATTTT
TRBV13	TRBJ2-4	-	few	CASSAGRTTAKNIQYF	TGTGCCAGCAGCGCGGGACGGACTACAGCCAAAAACATTCAGTACTTC
TRBV20-1	TRBJ1-4	-	-	CSAPDRGGLKEKLFF	TGCAGTGCTCCCGACCGGGGGGGGCTGAAGGAAAAACTGTTTTTT
TRBV4-2	TRBJ2-5	TRBD2	-	CASSPTSGANRGETQYF	TGTGCCAGCAGCCCCACTAGCGGGGCTAACCGGGGAGAGACCCAGTACTTC
TRBV6-2/TRBV6-3	TRBJ2-7	TRBD1	-	CASSPPSRGSSGEQYF	TGTGCCAGCAGCCCTCCCTCCAGGGGGAGCAGCGGCGAGCAGTACTTC
TRBV6-5	TRBJ2-3	TRBD2	-	CASSYSILGRADTQYF	TGTGCCAGCAGTTACTCGATTCTAGGGAGGGCAGATACGCAGTATTTT
TRBV28	TRBJ2-1	TRBD2	few	CASSLTYGGGNEQFF	TGTGCCAGCAGTCTAACCTACGGGGGGGGTAATGAGCAGTTCTTC
TRBV28	TRBJ1-5	-	many	CASSLLGPGGNQPQHF	TGTGCCAGCAGTTTATTGGGGCCGGGGGGCAATCAGCCCCAGCATTTT
TRBV7-9	TRBJ1-5	-	-	CASSSGSARGSNQPQHF	TGTGCCAGCAGCTCCGGATCCGCCCGGGGAAGCAATCAGCCCCAGCATTTT
TRBV29-1	TRBJ2-1	-	-	CSVRQYNEQFF	TGCAGCGTTCGACAGTACAATGAGCAGTTCTTC
TRBV7-9	TRBJ1-6	TRBD1	few	CASSSYQGAAYNSPLHF	TGTGCCAGCAGCTCATATCAGGGGGCGGCCTATAATTCACCCCTCCACTTT
TRBV9	TRBJ2-7	TRBD1	few	CASSVDDRGYEQYF	TGTGCCAGCAGCGTAGATGACAGGGGTTACGAGCAGTACTTC
TRBV20-1	TRBJ1-5	-	-	CSASSGQYSNQPQHF	TGCAGTGCTAGTTCAGGGCAATATAGCAATCAGCCCCAGCATTTT
TRBV4-1	TRBJ2-1	-	-	CASSQDVLVEQFF	TGCGCCAGCAGCCAAGATGTACTAGTTGAGCAGTTCTTC
TRBV28	TRBJ1-1	TRBD1	many	CASSAWTGGLAGTEAFF	TGTGCCAGCAGTGCCTGGACAGGGGGCCTTGCTGGCACTGAAGCTTTCTTT
TRBV3-1	TRBJ2-3	TRBD2	few	CASRQLGLAGGHITDTQYF	TGTGCCAGCAGACAATTAGGACTAGCGGGGGGTCATATCACAGATACGCAGTATTTT
TRBV6-5	TRBJ2-7	TRBD1	many	CASRETDRVTYEQYF	TGTGCCAGCAGAGAGACGGACAGGGTAACCTACGAGCAGTACTTC
TRBV29-1	TRBJ1-2	-	-	CSGEITNYGYTF	TGCAGCGGGGAGATTACTAACTATGGCTACACCTTC
TRBV7-9	TRBJ2-1	-	-	CASSPQGYNEQFF	TGTGCCAGCAGCCCCCAGGGCTACAATGAGCAGTTCTTC
TRBV29-1	TRBJ2-5	-	-	CSVEFGSGLGTQYF	TGCAGCGTTGAGTTCGGGTCAGGATTAGGGACCCAGTACTTC
TRBV6-6	TRBJ2-7	TRBD2	-	CASKASGSYEQYF	TGTGCCAGCAAGGCTAGCGGGAGCTACGAGCAGTACTTC
TRBV28	TRBJ1-4	TRBD1	few	CASSPSGQGGEKLFF	TGTGCCAGCAGTCCCTCCGGACAGGGCGGCGAAAAACTGTTTTTT
TRBV6-2/TRBV6-3	TRBJ2-3	-	many	CASSRGPSFDTQYF	TGTGCCAGCAGTCGGGGACCATCATTCGATACGCAGTATTTT
TRBV3-1	TRBJ2-7	-	few	CASSQDVGQYYEQYF	TGTGCCAGCAGCCAAGATGTAGGGCAATACTACGAGCAGTACTTC
TRBV18	TRBJ1-5	TRBD1	many	CASSPVGQGRNQPQHF	TGTGCCAGCTCACCGGTAGGACAGGGGAGAAATCAGCCCCAGCATTTT
TRBV12-5	TRBJ1-5	-	-	CASGEDQPQHF	TGTGCTAGTGGGGAGGATCAGCCCCAGCATTTT
TRBV29-1	TRBJ2-7	-	few	CSALRPGQPYEQYF	TGCAGCGCCCTCCGCCCGGGACAACCCTACGAGCAGTACTTC
TRBV12-3/TRBV12-4	TRBJ1-5	-	-	CASGSGDRPPQHF	TGTGCCAGCGGCTCCGGGGATCGCCCGCCCCAGCATTTT
TRBV11-2	TRBJ1-1	-	few	CASSPGAGTEAFF	TGTGCCAGCAGCCCCGGGGCGGGCACTGAAGCTTTCTTT